The next 6 T cell receptor beta chains were all read from a single sample in a study of T cells in Graves' hyperthyroidism and ophthalmopathy. TCR beta CDR3 region amplification was performed from RNA transcripts. The primer set for the first-round RT-PCR of the TCR CDR3 was HTBI. Each CDR3 protein is one row after TCRdb ran MiXCR on the multiplex PCR reads. The sample has about 640,000 distinct CDR3 sequences; around 15% are singletons. Source material: blood. These receptors were taken from a woman in her forties or fifties with Graves' ophthalmopathy.

The table lists this clonotype with many counts. The V call is TRBV7-9, the J call TRBJ2-2; 7 bases map to TRBD1. In germline, CDR1 is SEHNR, CDR2 FQNEAQ (reference sequence). The CDR3 is 15 residues long. The V segment lost 5 bases and the J segment 5 bases; nucleotides outside the gene matches: 8. The CDR3 here is CASSPRQGVTGELFF. In DNA form, the CDR3 reads TGTGCCAGCAGCCCTCGACAGGGTGTGACCGGGGAGCTGTTTTTT.

This clonotype was observed many times. Here the CDR3 reads CASTPVPPRYNEQFF. For the CDR3, the DNA is TGTGCCAGCACCCCAGTGCCTCCCAGATACAATGAGCAGTTCTTC. This rearrangement joins TRBV7-2 to TRBJ2-1, with D unresolved. The CDR3 covers 15 residues. Trimming left V 7 bases short and J 4 bases short, with 17 bases between. Germline assignment: CDR1 SGHTA and CDR2 FQGNSA.

The chain recombines TRBV20-1 with TRBJ2-1; 11 nucleotides align to TRBD2. The germline V gene has CDR1 DFQATT and CDR2 SNEGSKA (reference sequence). J gave up 6 bases and V 5 bases, and 6 bases lay outside the gene matches. This CDR3 comprises 14 residues. CDR3: CSAVLAGASNEQFF. DNA for the CDR3: TGCAGTGCTGTACTAGCGGGAGCTAGCAATGAGCAGTTCTTC.

On this clonotype: One end of the junction fails to match germline, which may point to a read error. The chain uses TRBV20-1 and TRBJ1-5, with 9 bases lining up with TRBD1. Germline V gene sequence: CDR1 DFQATT, CDR2 SNEGSKA (reference sequence). The CDR3 is made up of 21 amino acids. CDR3 bases: TGCAGTGCTAGAGGTGTGGAGACAGGGGGAGATAACTGGGGGTCTAATCAGTCCCAGCATTTT. It encodes CSARGVETGGDNWGSNQSQHF.

This clonotype was observed at least ten times. The chain is built from TRBV11-2 and TRBJ2-7; D is perhaps TRBD2 (6 bases). Germline assignment: CDR1 SGHAT and CDR2 FQNNGV. The CDR3 runs 17 residues. V was cut by 1 base and J by 5 bases, with 21 bases left in between. The CDR3 DNA follows: TGTGCCAGCAGCTTAGCTCCCCGCCTCGGGAGTTCCCACGAGCAGTACTTC. It encodes CASSLAPRLGSSHEQYF.

The table lists this clonotype with a few counts. The chain couples TRBV19 to TRBJ2-7; TRBD1 aligns across 9 bases. Germline CDR1 and CDR2: LNHDA and SQIVND (reference sequence). Trimming removed 4 bases from V and 5 bases from J; junction bases left unmatched: 9. The CDR3 runs 15 residues. CDR3 DNA: TGTGCCAGTAGTAGAGCGGGACAGGGTGTCCACGAGCAGTACTTC. Its protein product is CASSRAGQGVHEQYF.